This is a list of T cell receptor beta chains from one sample in a study of blood T cell repertoires in COVID-19. Only in-frame clones appear in the TCRdb table, and some are missing; sequencing was by immunoSEQ multiplex PCR. The table includes roughly 480,000 clones, nearly 90% detected once. Input material: peripheral blood. The source is a man aged 18 to 35 with COVID-19, enrolled during active disease. Both conserved end residues are part of each CDR3. A D gene is named only where the DNA matches it firmly. The listing skips clone size in some rows; elsewhere it reads once, few, many or a size class.

v_call: TRBV11-2
j_call: TRBJ2-7
d_call: .
clone_size: .
cdr3_aa: CASSLYSLEQYF
cdr3_nt: TGTGCCAGCAGCTTATATTCCCTCGAGCAGTACTTC

v_call: TRBV3-1/TRBV3-2
j_call: TRBJ2-3
d_call: .
clone_size: .
cdr3_aa: CASSYGAFTDTQYF
cdr3_nt: TGTGCCAGCAGCTATGGGGCCTTCACAGATACGCAGTATTTT

v_call: TRBV7-9
j_call: TRBJ2-5
d_call: TRBD2
clone_size: .
cdr3_aa: CASRSGIETQYF
cdr3_nt: TGTGCCAGCAGAAGCGGGATCGAGACCCAGTACTTC

v_call: TRBV2
j_call: TRBJ2-3
d_call: .
clone_size: .
cdr3_aa: CASILLDTQYF
cdr3_nt: TGTGCCAGCATTTTATTGGATACGCAGTATTTT

v_call: TRBV3-1/TRBV3-2
j_call: TRBJ2-4
d_call: TRBD2
clone_size: .
cdr3_aa: CASSPPWTSGFHRAKNIQYF
cdr3_nt: TGTGCCAGCAGCCCCCCTTGGACTAGCGGGTTCCACCGGGCCAAAAACATTCAGTACTTC

v_call: TRBV4-2
j_call: TRBJ2-2
d_call: TRBD2
clone_size: .
cdr3_aa: CASSQDASGASTGELFF
cdr3_nt: TGTGCCAGCAGCCAAGATGCTAGCGGAGCCAGCACCGGGGAGCTGTTTTTT

v_call: TRBV28
j_call: TRBJ2-3
d_call: TRBD1
clone_size: .
cdr3_aa: CASRFGQATDTQYF
cdr3_nt: TGTGCCAGCAGATTTGGACAGGCGACAGATACGCAGTATTTT

v_call: TRBV10-3
j_call: TRBJ1-1
d_call: .
clone_size: .
cdr3_aa: CAISESGANTEAFF
cdr3_nt: TGTGCCATCAGTGAGTCAGGGGCGAACACTGAAGCTTTCTTT

v_call: TRBV11-2
j_call: TRBJ2-2
d_call: TRBD1
clone_size: .
cdr3_aa: CASSLETGIGELFF
cdr3_nt: TGTGCCAGCAGCTTAGAGACAGGGATCGGGGAGCTGTTTTTT

v_call: TRBV6-5
j_call: TRBJ1-5
d_call: TRBD1
clone_size: .
cdr3_aa: CASTIQGGNGPQHF
cdr3_nt: TGTGCCAGCACTATACAGGGGGGGAATGGACCCCAGCATTTT

v_call: TRBV15
j_call: TRBJ2-7
d_call: .
clone_size: .
cdr3_aa: CATSSPPHEQYF
cdr3_nt: TGTGCCACCAGCAGCCCCCCCCATGAGCAGTACTTC

v_call: TRBV28
j_call: TRBJ2-7
d_call: .
clone_size: .
cdr3_aa: CASTLGGAGEQYF
cdr3_nt: TGTGCCAGCACCCTAGGCGGGGCTGGGGAGCAGTACTTC

v_call: TRBV2
j_call: TRBJ2-5
d_call: .
clone_size: .
cdr3_aa: CASTKQGTIQETQYF
cdr3_nt: TGTGCCAGCACCAAACAGGGTACAATCCAAGAGACCCAGTACTTC

v_call: TRBV12-5
j_call: TRBJ1-5
d_call: .
clone_size: .
cdr3_aa: CASGFSYQPQHF
cdr3_nt: TGTGCTAGTGGTTTTAGTTACCAGCCCCAGCATTTT

v_call: TRBV7-9
j_call: TRBJ2-7
d_call: TRBD1
clone_size: .
cdr3_aa: CASSRRGQGLEQYF
cdr3_nt: TGTGCCAGCAGCCGCCGGGGACAGGGCCTCGAGCAGTACTTC

v_call: TRBV18
j_call: TRBJ2-5
d_call: .
clone_size: .
cdr3_aa: CASSLKAGQETQYF
cdr3_nt: TGTGCCAGCTCACTAAAGGCAGGGCAAGAGACCCAGTACTTC

v_call: TRBV6-5
j_call: TRBJ2-5
d_call: .
clone_size: once
cdr3_aa: CASSYSKEETQYF
cdr3_nt: TGTGCCAGCAGTTACTCGAAGGAGGAGACCCAGTACTTC

v_call: TRBV19
j_call: TRBJ2-1
d_call: TRBD2
clone_size: .
cdr3_aa: CASSISGGTYNEQFF
cdr3_nt: TGTGCCAGTAGTATTAGCGGGGGTACTTACAATGAGCAGTTCTTC

v_call: TRBV6-5
j_call: TRBJ2-7
d_call: TRBD2
clone_size: few
cdr3_aa: CASKQATSGFGEQYF
cdr3_nt: TGTGCCAGCAAACAAGCGACTAGCGGCTTTGGCGAGCAGTACTTC

v_call: TRBV27
j_call: TRBJ1-2
d_call: .
clone_size: once
cdr3_aa: CASSFQGISNYGYTF
cdr3_nt: TGTGCCAGCAGTTTCCAGGGGATCTCTAACTATGGCTACACCTTC

v_call: TRBV25-1
j_call: TRBJ2-1
d_call: .
clone_size: .
cdr3_aa: CASSEWGSLSQDSQFF
cdr3_nt: TGTGCCAGCAGTGAATGGGGCAGTTTATCCCAAGATAGCCAGTTCTTC

v_call: TRBV4-2
j_call: TRBJ1-6
d_call: TRBD1
clone_size: .
cdr3_aa: CASSQDFAGGSFYNSPLHF
cdr3_nt: TGTGCCAGCAGCCAAGATTTTGCAGGGGGCAGCTTCTATAATTCACCCCTCCACTTT

v_call: TRBV6-5
j_call: TRBJ1-3
d_call: .
clone_size: .
cdr3_aa: CASSYYGQSSGNTIYF
cdr3_nt: TGTGCCAGCAGTTACTATGGACAGAGCTCTGGAAACACCATATATTTT

v_call: TRBV7-2
j_call: TRBJ1-2
d_call: TRBD1
clone_size: .
cdr3_aa: CASSLAATGDYGYTF
cdr3_nt: TGTGCCAGCAGCTTAGCTGCGACAGGGGACTATGGCTACACCTTC

v_call: TRBV18
j_call: TRBJ1-5
d_call: .
clone_size: .
cdr3_aa: CASSPSGLFQPQHF
cdr3_nt: TGTGCCAGCTCACCTAGTGGTCTTTTCCAGCCCCAGCATTTT

v_call: TRBV7-8
j_call: TRBJ2-5
d_call: TRBD2
clone_size: .
cdr3_aa: CASSLVAGVGDETQYF
cdr3_nt: TGTGCCAGCAGCTTAGTAGCGGGGGTTGGTGATGAGACCCAGTACTTC

v_call: TRBV5-1
j_call: TRBJ1-3
d_call: TRBD1
clone_size: .
cdr3_aa: CASSLQTGGENTIYF
cdr3_nt: TGCGCCAGCAGCTTGCAAACAGGGGGCGAAAACACCATATATTTT

v_call: TRBV7-2
j_call: TRBJ2-7
d_call: TRBD1
clone_size: .
cdr3_aa: CASSWSGTGPYEQYF
cdr3_nt: TGTGCCAGCAGCTGGTCCGGGACAGGACCCTACGAGCAGTACTTC

v_call: TRBV7-9
j_call: TRBJ2-5
d_call: TRBD1
clone_size: .
cdr3_aa: CASSVRTGLETQYF
cdr3_nt: TGTGCCAGCAGCGTAAGGACAGGGTTAGAGACCCAGTACTTC

v_call: TRBV7-9
j_call: TRBJ2-3
d_call: .
clone_size: .
cdr3_aa: CASSLVKGQGDTQYF
cdr3_nt: TGTGCCAGCAGCTTAGTCAAAGGGCAGGGAGATACGCAGTATTTT

v_call: TRBV6-5
j_call: TRBJ2-5
d_call: .
clone_size: .
cdr3_aa: CASSYSGGGGETQYF
cdr3_nt: TGTGCCAGCAGTTACTCGGGGGGAGGTGGGGAGACCCAGTACTTC

v_call: TRBV13
j_call: TRBJ2-7
d_call: .
clone_size: .
cdr3_aa: CASSLWPGRKTEQYF
cdr3_nt: TGTGCCAGCAGCTTATGGCCAGGGCGGAAAACCGAGCAGTACTTC

v_call: TRBV6-1
j_call: TRBJ2-1
d_call: .
clone_size: once
cdr3_aa: CASSVRRRVEGEVNEQFF
cdr3_nt: TGTGCCAGCAGTGTTAGACGACGGGTTGAGGGAGAGGTCAATGAGCAGTTCTTC

v_call: TRBV18
j_call: TRBJ1-1
d_call: .
clone_size: .
cdr3_aa: CASSPSLQGEAFF
cdr3_nt: TGTGCCAGCTCACCGAGCTTACAGGGTGAAGCTTTCTTT

v_call: TRBV3-1/TRBV3-2
j_call: TRBJ2-7
d_call: TRBD1
clone_size: .
cdr3_aa: CASSQVDRGFYEQYF
cdr3_nt: TGTGCCAGCAGCCAGGTCGACAGGGGATTCTACGAGCAGTACTTC

v_call: TRBV2
j_call: TRBJ2-7
d_call: TRBD1
clone_size: .
cdr3_aa: CASRGTGGGLLIYEQYF
cdr3_nt: TGTGCCAGCAGGGGGACAGGGGGCGGACTCCTTATCTACGAGCAGTACTTC

v_call: TRBV7-9
j_call: TRBJ2-7
d_call: .
clone_size: few
cdr3_aa: CASSFPSSYEQYF
cdr3_nt: TGTGCCAGCAGCTTCCCGAGCTCCTACGAGCAGTACTTC

v_call: TRBV2
j_call: TRBJ2-6
d_call: .
clone_size: .
cdr3_aa: CASNRDTFSGANVLTF
cdr3_nt: TGTGCCAGCAACCGGGACACCTTCTCTGGGGCCAACGTCCTGACTTTC

v_call: TRBV6-5
j_call: TRBJ1-6
d_call: .
clone_size: .
cdr3_aa: CASSTHRLINSPLHF
cdr3_nt: TGTGCCAGCAGTACTCACAGGCTCATTAATTCACCCCTCCACTTT

v_call: TRBV7-2
j_call: TRBJ1-1
d_call: TRBD1
clone_size: once
cdr3_aa: CASSPWRGLGTEAFF
cdr3_nt: TGTGCCAGCAGCCCGTGGAGGGGGCTGGGCACTGAAGCTTTCTTT

v_call: TRBV12-3/TRBV12-4
j_call: TRBJ2-1
d_call: TRBD2
clone_size: .
cdr3_aa: CASTSGRADEQFF
cdr3_nt: TGTGCCAGCACTAGCGGGAGGGCCGATGAGCAGTTCTTC

v_call: TRBV3-1/TRBV3-2
j_call: TRBJ1-2
d_call: .
clone_size: once
cdr3_aa: CASSPSLGDYGYTF
cdr3_nt: TGTGCCAGCAGCCCGTCATTAGGGGACTATGGCTACACCTTC

v_call: TRBV3-1/TRBV3-2
j_call: TRBJ2-3
d_call: .
clone_size: .
cdr3_aa: CASSQEVGVAADTQYF
cdr3_nt: TGTGCCAGCAGCCAAGAAGTGGGGGTAGCGGCAGATACGCAGTATTTT

v_call: TRBV5-5
j_call: TRBJ2-5
d_call: .
clone_size: .
cdr3_aa: CASSLGAMGQETQYF
cdr3_nt: TGTGCCAGCAGCTTGGGGGCAATGGGCCAAGAGACCCAGTACTTC

v_call: TRBV13
j_call: TRBJ1-4
d_call: TRBD1
clone_size: .
cdr3_aa: CASSFSGGGEKLFF
cdr3_nt: TGTGCCAGCAGCTTCTCAGGGGGCGGCGAAAAACTGTTTTTT

v_call: TRBV27
j_call: TRBJ2-7
d_call: .
clone_size: .
cdr3_aa: CASSDLGGPGHEQYF
cdr3_nt: TGTGCCAGCAGTGACCTCGGGGGGCCTGGCCACGAGCAGTACTTC

v_call: TRBV4-2
j_call: TRBJ2-7
d_call: .
clone_size: .
cdr3_aa: CASSQAKGFYEQYF
cdr3_nt: TGTGCCAGCAGCCAAGCGAAGGGGTTCTACGAGCAGTACTTC

v_call: TRBV30
j_call: TRBJ2-6
d_call: TRBD1
clone_size: .
cdr3_aa: CAWDRTGGSGANVLTF
cdr3_nt: TGTGCCTGGGATAGGACAGGTGGATCTGGGGCCAACGTCCTGACTTTC

v_call: TRBV13
j_call: TRBJ2-7
d_call: TRBD1
clone_size: .
cdr3_aa: CASSFPGQGSYEQYF
cdr3_nt: TGTGCCAGCAGCTTCCCGGGACAGGGGTCGTACGAGCAGTACTTC

v_call: TRBV18
j_call: TRBJ2-5
d_call: TRBD2
clone_size: .
cdr3_aa: CASSPGTSAEETQYF
cdr3_nt: TGTGCCAGCTCACCCGGGACTAGCGCAGAAGAGACCCAGTACTTC

v_call: TRBV12-3/TRBV12-4
j_call: TRBJ1-2
d_call: TRBD1
clone_size: .
cdr3_aa: CASSRQGAGGYTF
cdr3_nt: TGTGCCAGCAGTCGACAGGGGGCCGGTGGCTACACCTTC

v_call: TRBV2
j_call: TRBJ2-1
d_call: TRBD2
clone_size: .
cdr3_aa: CASSEQPLAGVGNEQFF
cdr3_nt: TGTGCCAGCAGTGAACAACCACTGGCGGGAGTTGGTAATGAGCAGTTCTTC

v_call: TRBV5-8
j_call: TRBJ1-2
d_call: TRBD1
clone_size: .
cdr3_aa: CASSFSGTGVRYGYTF
cdr3_nt: TGTGCCAGCTCCTTCTCCGGGACAGGGGTTCGGTATGGCTACACCTTC